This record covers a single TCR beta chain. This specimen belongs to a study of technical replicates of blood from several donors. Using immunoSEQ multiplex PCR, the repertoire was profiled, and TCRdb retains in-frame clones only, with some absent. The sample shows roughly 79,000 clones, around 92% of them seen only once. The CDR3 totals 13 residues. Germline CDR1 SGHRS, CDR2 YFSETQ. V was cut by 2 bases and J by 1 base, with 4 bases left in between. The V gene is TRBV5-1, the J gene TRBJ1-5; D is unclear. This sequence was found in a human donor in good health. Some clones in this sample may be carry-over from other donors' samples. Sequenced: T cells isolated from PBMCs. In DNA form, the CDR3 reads TGCGCCAGCAGCTTCGGGAGCAATCAGCCCCAGCATTTT. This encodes CASSFGSNQPQHF.